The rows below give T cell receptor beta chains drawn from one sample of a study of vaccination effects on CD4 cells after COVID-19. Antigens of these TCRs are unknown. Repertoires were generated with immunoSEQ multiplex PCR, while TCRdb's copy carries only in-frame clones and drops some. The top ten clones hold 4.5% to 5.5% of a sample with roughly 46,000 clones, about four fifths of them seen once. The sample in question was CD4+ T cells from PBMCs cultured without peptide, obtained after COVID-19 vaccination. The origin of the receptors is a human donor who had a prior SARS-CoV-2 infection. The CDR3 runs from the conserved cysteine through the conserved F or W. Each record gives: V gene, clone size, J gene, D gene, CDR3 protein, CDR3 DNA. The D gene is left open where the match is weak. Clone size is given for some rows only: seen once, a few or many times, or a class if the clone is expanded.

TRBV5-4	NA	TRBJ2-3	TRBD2	CASSIGAGVVSDTQYF	TGTGCCAGCAGCATCGGTGCGGGAGTGGTCTCAGATACGCAGTATTTT
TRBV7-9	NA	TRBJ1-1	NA	CASSTQMNTEAFF	TGTGCCAGCAGCACCCAAATGAACACTGAAGCTTTCTTT
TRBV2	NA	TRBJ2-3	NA	CASFSGGYSTDTQYF	TGTGCCAGCTTTTCTGGAGGGTATAGCACAGATACGCAGTATTTT
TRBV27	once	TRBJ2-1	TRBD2	CASRGLAGGSSYNEQFF	TGTGCCAGCAGGGGACTAGCGGGAGGGAGCTCCTACAATGAGCAGTTCTTC
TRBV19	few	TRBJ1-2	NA	CASRGTDNYGYTF	TGTGCCAGCCGGGGGACGGATAACTATGGCTACACCTTC
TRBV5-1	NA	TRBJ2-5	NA	CASSLVGQETQYF	TGCGCCAGCAGCTTGGTTGGTCAAGAGACCCAGTACTTC
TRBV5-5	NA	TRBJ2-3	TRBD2	CASSFRTSGVWGTTDTQYF	TGTGCCAGCAGCTTCCGGACTAGCGGGGTGTGGGGAACCACAGATACGCAGTATTTT
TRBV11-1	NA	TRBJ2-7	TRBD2	CASSQGTSGLQYF	TGTGCCAGCAGCCAAGGGACTAGCGGCCTTCAGTACTTC
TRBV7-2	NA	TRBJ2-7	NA	CASSLGPSDDYEQYF	TGTGCCAGCAGCTTAGGTCCTAGCGACGACTACGAGCAGTACTTC
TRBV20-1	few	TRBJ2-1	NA	CSASRTIYNEQFF	TGCAGTGCTAGTAGGACAATCTACAATGAGCAGTTCTTC
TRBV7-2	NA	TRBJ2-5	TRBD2	CASSPPGLAGGMETQYF	TGTGCCAGCAGTCCACCGGGACTAGCGGGAGGGATGGAGACCCAGTACTTC
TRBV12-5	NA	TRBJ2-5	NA	CASGLVAQYQETQYF	TGTGCTAGTGGTTTGGTAGCACAGTACCAAGAGACCCAGTACTTC
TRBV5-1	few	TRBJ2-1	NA	CASSLISDELPFF	TGCGCCAGCAGCTTGATTTCGGATGAATTGCCGTTCTTC
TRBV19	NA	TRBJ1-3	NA	CASTVSAFSGNTIYF	TGTGCCAGTACCGTATCCGCCTTTTCTGGAAACACCATATATTTT
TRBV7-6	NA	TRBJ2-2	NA	CASSLMTGNTGELFF	TGTGCCAGCAGCCTCATGACAGGCAACACCGGGGAGCTGTTTTTT
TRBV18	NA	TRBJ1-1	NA	CASSPPGQENTEAFF	TGTGCCAGCTCACCACCGGGACAAGAGAACACTGAAGCTTTCTTT
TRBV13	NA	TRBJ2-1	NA	CASSLVAAGGYEQFF	TGTGCCAGCAGCTTAGTCGCCGCCGGGGGATATGAGCAGTTCTTC
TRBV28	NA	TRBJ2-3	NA	CASSLQFSTDTQYF	TGTGCCAGCAGTTTACAGTTTAGCACAGATACGCAGTATTTT
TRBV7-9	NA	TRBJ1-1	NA	CASSLAQANTEAFF	TGTGCCAGCAGCTTAGCGCAGGCGAACACTGAAGCTTTCTTT
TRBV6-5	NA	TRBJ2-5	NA	CASSYSRGSPGETQYF	TGTGCCAGCAGTTACTCGCGGGGTTCCCCCGGGGAGACCCAGTACTTC
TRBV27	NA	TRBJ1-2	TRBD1	CASSLSWTGVGGYTF	TGTGCCAGCAGTTTATCTTGGACAGGGGTAGGTGGCTACACCTTC
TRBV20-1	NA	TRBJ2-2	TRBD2	CSASLRTSRTGELFF	TGCAGTGCTAGTTTGCGGACTAGCAGAACCGGGGAGCTGTTTTTT
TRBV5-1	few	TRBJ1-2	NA	CASSLGGSDYGYTF	TGCGCCAGCAGCTTGGGGGGATCGGACTATGGCTACACCTTC
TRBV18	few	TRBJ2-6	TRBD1	CASSPEWTGNGANVLTF	TGTGCCAGCTCACCGGAATGGACAGGGAACGGGGCCAACGTCCTGACTTTC
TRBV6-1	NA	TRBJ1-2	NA	CASSEAPGGGYTF	TGTGCCAGCAGTGAAGCGCCGGGGGGGGGCTACACCTTC
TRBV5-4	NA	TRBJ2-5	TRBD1	CASSIWTGQETQYF	TGTGCCAGCAGCATCTGGACAGGGCAAGAGACCCAGTACTTC
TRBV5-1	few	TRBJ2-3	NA	CASSLGGTDTQYF	TGCGCCAGCAGCTTGGGGGGCACAGATACGCAGTATTTT
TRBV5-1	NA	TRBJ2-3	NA	CASSFDTSTDTQYF	TGCGCCAGCAGCTTTGATACTAGCACAGATACGCAGTATTTT
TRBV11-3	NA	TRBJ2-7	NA	CASSLSPGVSYEQYF	TGTGCCAGCAGCTTATCGCCAGGCGTATCCTACGAGCAGTACTTC
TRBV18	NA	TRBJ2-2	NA	CASSPPQGFGTGELFF	TGTGCCAGCTCACCCCCGCAGGGATTTGGCACCGGGGAGCTGTTTTTT
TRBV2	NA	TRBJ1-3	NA	CASTEGGPGNTIYF	TGTGCCAGCACCGAGGGGGGGCCTGGAAACACCATATATTTT
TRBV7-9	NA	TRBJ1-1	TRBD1	CASSLTGGDTEAFF	TGTGCCAGCAGCCTAACAGGGGGCGACACTGAAGCTTTCTTT
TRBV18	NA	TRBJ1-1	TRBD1	CASSPAAGGSEAFF	TGTGCCAGCTCACCGGCCGCAGGGGGCTCTGAAGCTTTCTTT